The clone carrying this T cell receptor (beta chain) was seen only a few times. Study members were between about 18 and 89 years old and lived in 20 to 30 US regions. These data originate in a study of blood T cell repertoires in COVID-19. Across the whole study: Collection of acute and convalescent COVID-19 samples took place in the United States, Italy and Spain. From T cells, B-cell-depleted T cells, or PBMCs came the material, which was cDNA or gDNA.

There are 14 residues in the CDR3. V lost 2 bases and J lost 1, with 5 bases in between. Per the germline V gene, CDR1 is ENHRY and CDR2 is SYGVKD. Produced via immunoSEQ multiplex PCR; TCRdb's table is partial and in-frame only. The sample has 230,000 or so clones, 88% seen once. The source of this sequence is a woman aged 45-65 years with acute COVID-19. The sample consisted of PBMCs or T cells enriched from blood (not recorded which). The genes are TRBV10-3 and TRBJ2-2; D perhaps matches TRBD2 (5 bases). The DNA for the CDR3 is TGTGCCATCAGTGAGCGGGGGAACACCGGGGAGCTGTTTTTT. It codes for CAISERGNTGELFF.